The rows below give T cell receptor beta chains drawn from one sample of a study of blood T cells in healthy people across ages. MiXCR, applied by TCRdb to the 5' RACE reads, yields one record per CDR3 protein. The sample holds 550,000 to 800,000 distinct CDR3 sequences, around a fifth seen once. The sample was blood. The receptors originated from a man aged 70-80 years in good health. CDR3s leave out the opening cysteine and the closing phenylalanine or tryptophan.

V	J	CDR3
TRBV6-2/TRBV6-3	TRBJ2-1	ATTGHHSYNEQF
TRBV5-1	TRBJ1-1	ASSLGGQQEAF
TRBV9	TRBJ2-3	ASSVGTYTDTQY
TRBV19	TRBJ2-7	ASSMFGATYEQY
TRBV7-2	TRBJ1-6	ASSSVGTGHSPLH
TRBV28	TRBJ2-5	ASSSRSLARQETQY
TRBV28	TRBJ2-7	ASSFSRGQGTSYEQY
TRBV3-1	NA	ASSQGGREWDEQY
TRBV7-9	TRBJ2-3	ASSSYFGTGEKDTQY
TRBV6-5	NA	ASSRAGTQY
TRBV4-3	TRBJ1-1	ASSQEEGGQGSEAS
TRBV6-6	TRBJ2-7	ASSYSIGQAAHEQY
TRBV15	TRBJ2-7	ATSRDQAGNEQY
TRBV5-1	NA	ASSLAELPYEQY